This T cell receptor beta chain was captured in a study of technical replicates of blood from several donors. The CDR3 length is 16 residues. Germline V CDR1 and CDR2: LGHNA, YSLEER. Trimming at V came to 4 bases and at J to 4 bases, leaving 6 bases not matched to a gene. Produced via immunoSEQ multiplex PCR; TCRdb's table is partial and in-frame only. This table holds 70,000 to 95,000 clones, around 97% found once. The TCR was taken from a human donor in good health. The sample was T cells isolated from PBMCs. The chain uses TRBV4-3 and TRBJ2-3, with 12 nucleotides matching TRBD2. This CDR3 reads CASSPLAGGESDTQYF. The CDR3 coding sequence is TGCGCCAGCAGCCCTCTAGCGGGAGGGGAATCAGATACGCAGTATTTT.